The 19 T cell receptor beta chains below all came from one sample that was sequenced in a study of multiple sclerosis patients with progressive multifocal leukoencephalopathy (dated 2019 in TCRdb). The time point label for this specimen denotes: time of PML onset. What this sample's treatment or condition label stands for: on natalizumab therapy at sampling. The library was generated by the immunoSEQ multiplex PCR assay. Here the immuneACCESS table is served through TCRdb, limited to in-frame sequences with V and J called. Missing clones are a known gap in these copies; in checked studies unresolved V genes cover under half, and the rest lacks a known reason. This sample comprises approximately 28,000 clones, roughly 89% of them detected only once. In total, the top ten clones hold around 6% of the sample. The specimen was PBMCs, collected from a patient treated with natalizumab. The receptors here all came from a woman in her thirties or forties with progressive multifocal leukoencephalopathy.

The chain carries TRBV7-4 and TRBJ1-4; D perhaps matches TRBD1 (5 bases). The germline V and J ends were trimmed by 5 bases and 8 bases, with 21 bases remaining between them. The CDR3 has 16 residues. Germline V gives CDR1 SGHVT, CDR2 SQSDAQ. The chain's CDR3 is CASSLPPLGRGEKLFF. In DNA, the CDR3 is TGTGCCAGCAGCCTGCCTCCACTGGGGCGTGGGGAAAAACTGTTTTTT.

The chain's CDR3 is CASSKADRSYGYTF. CDR3 coding DNA: TGTGCCAGCAGCAAGGCCGACAGAAGCTATGGCTACACCTTC. The V call is TRBV5-5, the J call TRBJ1-2, with D maybe TRBD1 (5 bases). Per germline, CDR1 SGHKS and CDR2 YYEKEE (reference sequence). With 4 bases removed from V and 4 bases from J, the gap between germline ends came to 14 bases. This CDR3 is 14 amino acids long.

This sequence joins TRBV7-7 and TRBJ1-1; weak D call: TRBD1 (5 bases). CDR1 SSHAT and CDR2 FNYEAQ come from the germline V gene (reference sequence). The CDR3 spans 14 residues. The ends were cut back, 2 bases at V and 8 bases at J, with 15 bases in the middle. The DNA of the CDR3 is TGTGCCAGCAGCTTAAGGTTGGGGGTGTCGGAAGCTTTCTTT. Its translation: CASSLRLGVSEAFF.

The chain carries TRBV6-4 and TRBJ2-5; possible D gene TRBD1, 5 bases. V dropped 4 bases and J dropped 5 bases, with 11 bases sitting between them. The CDR3 has 13 residues. Germline V gene lookup returns CDR1 MRHNA and CDR2 SNTAGT. The CDR3 nucleotides read TGTGCCAGCAGTGTGGGGCCTCGGGAGACCCAGTACTTC. This translates into CASSVGPRETQYF.

This rearrangement joins TRBV11-2 to TRBJ1-4; TRBD1 agrees at 8 bases. The CDR3 runs 16 residues. CDR1 and CDR2 (germline): SGHAT, FQNNGV. V shed 5 bases, J shed 8 bases, and the junction held 13 bases outside the gene matches. DNA for the CDR3: TGTGCCAGCAGCGACCACCGGACAGGGTGGGAAGAAAAACTGTTTTTT. Amino acids: CASSDHRTGWEEKLFF.

This chain joins TRBV18 and TRBJ1-3, with TRBD1 matching 9 bases. Losses at the gene ends were 6 bases for V and 0 bases for J; bases not matched to a gene: 12. Germline V CDR1 and CDR2: KGHSH, LQKENI. The CDR3 sequence is 18 residues long. CDR3 coding DNA: TGTGCCAGCTCTCCCGGGACAGGGTCTGCCAGCTCTGGAAACACCATATATTTT. Translation: CASSPGTGSASSGNTIYF.

This chain links TRBV5-4 with TRBJ2-3; unclear D gene. The CDR3 is made up of 16 amino acids. V dropped 0 bases and J dropped 2 bases, with 13 bases sitting between them. Looked up from germline, CDR1 is SGHNT and CDR2 is YYREEE (reference sequence). In nucleotides, the CDR3 is TGTGCCAGCAGCTTGGGGGTTGGCCGAGCCACAGATACGCAGTATTTT. Its protein product is CASSLGVGRATDTQYF.

This chain uses TRBV4-2 with TRBJ2-6; no firm D call. CDR1 and CDR2 from the germline V gene are LGHNA and YNFKEQ. V shed 2 bases and J shed 0 bases, with 5 bases lying between them. This CDR3 has 15 amino acids. The CDR3: CASSQMGSGANVLTF. The DNA for the CDR3 is TGTGCCAGCAGCCAAATGGGCTCTGGGGCCAACGTCCTGACTTTC.

The rearrangement links TRBV4-2 to TRBJ1-2; no clear D. This CDR3 spans 14 amino acids. Germline V lookup: CDR1 LGHNA, CDR2 YNFKEQ. Trimming stripped 3 bases from V and 5 bases from J, with 13 bases between. CDR3 DNA: TGTGCCAGCAGCCAGGATAAACATGTTTATGGCTACACCTTC. It yields the protein CASSQDKHVYGYTF.

The chain links TRBV2 to TRBJ2-2, with 9 positions matching TRBD1. Trimming took 8 bases from V and 3 from J; bases not matched to a gene: 4. The CDR3 is made up of 14 amino acids. The germline gives CDR1 SNHLY, CDR2 FYNNEI. The DNA of the CDR3 is TGTGCCAGCCAGACAGGGGGAGACACCGGGGAGCTGTTTTTT. Translating gives CASQTGGDTGELFF.

This clone has just a few counts. The chain combines TRBV5-6 with TRBJ2-7; D is perhaps TRBD2 (5 bases). CDR1 is SGHDT, CDR2 YYEEEE, per germline. The V and J ends lost 0 bases and 4 bases respectively, with 11 bases between them. The CDR3 is 14 amino acids. CDR3 amino acids: CASSLVGGEYEQYF. The CDR3 DNA is TGTGCCAGCAGCTTGGTTGGTGGGGAGTACGAGCAGTACTTC.

The gene calls are TRBV6-6 and TRBJ2-5; D is perhaps TRBD1 (5 bases). Trimming cost V 1 base and J 1 base, with 13 bases left between them. The CDR3 covers 16 residues. Germline assignment: CDR1 MNHNY and CDR2 SVGAGI (reference sequence). CDR3 sequence reads: CASSYWQGHRQETQYF. For the CDR3, the DNA is TGTGCCAGCAGTTACTGGCAGGGTCATCGCCAAGAGACCCAGTACTTC.

This rearrangement joins TRBV18 to TRBJ2-1, with 8 nucleotides matching TRBD2. Germline loops: CDR1 KGHSH, CDR2 LQKENI. J was trimmed by 4 bases and V by 0 bases; bases with no gene match: 5. The CDR3 sequence is 16 residues long. The CDR3 protein is CASSPPSGSGYNEQFF. In DNA form, the CDR3 reads TGTGCCAGCTCACCACCCAGCGGGAGTGGGTACAATGAGCAGTTCTTC. Supplemented by reference TRBV18 and TRBJ2-1, the full variable domain reads NAGVMQNPRHLVRRRGQEARLRCSPMKGHSHVYWYRQLPEEGLKFMVYLQKENIIDESGMPKERFSAEFPKEGPSILRIQQVVRGDSAAYFCASSPPSGSGYNEQFFGPGTRLTVL.

This clone was recorded once. CDR3 in amino acids: CASSQDQGGWGELFF. As DNA, the CDR3 is TGCGCCAGCAGCCAAGATCAGGGAGGGTGGGGGGAGCTGTTTTTT. The rearrangement links TRBV4-3 to TRBJ2-2, with 7 bases identical to TRBD2. CDR1 and CDR2 from the germline V gene are LGHNA and YSLEER. CDR3 length equals 15 residues. V lost 0 bases to trimming and J lost 8 bases; unmatched junction nucleotides: 6.

This chain joins TRBV5-1 and TRBJ2-5, with 9 bases aligning to TRBD1. TRBJ2-7 matches the DNA end more closely, so the J call is doubtful. The V gene's germline CDR1 is SGHRS and CDR2 YFSETQ. The CDR3 sequence is 15 residues long. The CDR3 loop is CATNRPGTGQVEQYF. The CDR3 bases are TGCGCCACGAATAGGCCCGGGACAGGGCAAGTCGAGCAGTACTTC.

The chain couples TRBV13 to TRBJ2-7; 7 bases align to TRBD2. Per the germline V gene, CDR1 is PRHDT and CDR2 is FYEKMQ (reference sequence). Unmatched junction bases numbered 10, after V lost 2 bases and J lost 6 bases. The CDR3 totals 15 residues. The DNA for the CDR3 is TGTGCCAGCAGCTTATTTGCTAGCGGTCCCGTCGAGCAGTACTTC. As protein: CASSLFASGPVEQYF.

The chain couples TRBV7-8 to TRBJ1-4; 11 positions match TRBD1. The J segment lost 7 bases and the V segment lost 5 bases, leaving 6 bases of the junction unmatched. There are 15 residues in the CDR3. Looked up from germline, CDR1 is SGHVS and CDR2 is FQNEAQ. In nucleotides, the CDR3 is TGTGCCAGCAGCGTCGGACAGGGGGCAATTGAAAAACTGTTTTTT. Translated: CASSVGQGAIEKLFF.

As regards this clone: Other DNA sequences in this sample translate to the same CDR3. The chain combines TRBV5-1 with TRBJ2-7; D not resolved. Trimming stripped 0 bases from V and 3 bases from J, with 1 base between. The germline gives CDR1 SGHRS, CDR2 YFSETQ. There are 11 residues in the CDR3. CDR3 region: CASSLGYEQYF. The CDR3 DNA is TGCGCCAGCAGCTTGGGCTACGAGCAGTACTTC.

V is TRBV6-1 and J is TRBJ2-7; 9 bases are shared with TRBD2. Looked up from germline, CDR1 is MNHNS and CDR2 is SASEGT. Losses at the gene ends were 7 bases for V and 5 bases for J; bases not matched to a gene: 6. The CDR3 length is 13 residues. The CDR3 DNA reads TGTGCCAGCATTGGGACTAGCCTCGACGAGCAGTACTTC. This gives the protein CASIGTSLDEQYF.